One TCR beta chain is described in this entry. Its antigen is unidentified. Unique molecular identifiers tagged individual cDNA molecules. TCRdb recomputed calls from the 5' RACE reads with MiXCR, one row per CDR3 protein. In the table there are over 35,000 distinct CDR3 sequences, around 6.5% of which are singletons. These data are taken from a study of early T cells in non-severe SARS-CoV-2 infection. Study background: From unsorted whole blood, bulk RNA was sequenced, and the chains remained unpaired.

Notes on the study in general: VDJdb matching, biased toward anti-spike CD8 responses, missed private and CD4 specificities.

V was clipped by 6 bases and J by 2 bases; unmatched bases: 6. This CDR3 spans 14 amino acids. Germline V gives CDR1 MDHEN, CDR2 SYDVKM. The sequencing used whole blood, collected at baseline. The genes are TRBV28 and TRBJ2-5, with TRBD1 identical over 7 bases. This clonotype was obtained from an adult who was a healthcare worker with PCR-confirmed SARS-CoV-2 infection or an uninfected control (not recorded which). The CDR3 reads CASSSPGQQETQYF. The CDR3 nucleotides read TGTGCCAGCAGCTCTCCGGGACAGCAAGAGACCCAGTACTTC. Filled out from reference TRBV28 and TRBJ2-5, the complete variable domain reads DVKVTQSSRYLVKRTGEKVFLECVQDMDHENMFWYRQDPGLGLRLIYFSYDVKMKEKGDIPEGYSVSREKKERFSLILESASTNQTSMYLCASSSPGQQETQYFGPGTRLLVL.